The 27 T cell receptor beta chains below all came from one sample that was sequenced in a study of cytomegalovirus exposure and HLA in healthy donors. PCR primers comprised 60 Vbeta and 13 Jbeta primers. Profiled with immunoSEQ multiplex PCR; TCRdb holds only in-frame clones, not every one. The sample contains fewer than 250,000 clones, around 80% of which appear only once. The specimen was PBMCs. These receptors came from a man aged 35 to 55 in good health and CMV-seropositive.

V usage is TRBV12-5 and J usage is TRBJ1-1, with D tentatively TRBD1 (6 bases). Germline V lookup: CDR1 LGHNT, CDR2 FRNRAP. Trimming cost V 2 bases and J 1 base, with 14 bases left between them. The CDR3 covers 16 residues. The CDR3: CASGLPRGGTNTEAFF. CDR3 in DNA: TGTGCTAGTGGTTTGCCCCGGGGGGGCACGAACACTGAAGCTTTCTTT.

The CDR3, as DNA: TGTGCCAGCAGCCACACCCGGGAGATGAACACTGAAGCTTTCTTT. It translates to CASSHTREMNTEAFF. This chain joins TRBV9 and TRBJ1-1; the D is unclear. The CDR3 length is 15 residues. Germline V lookup: CDR1 SGDLS, CDR2 YYNGEE. Trimming left V 4 bases short and J 0 bases short, with 13 bases between.

The sample holds one count of this clone. The rearrangement uses TRBV7-9 and TRBJ1-3, with 7 bases fitting TRBD1. V lost 6 bases and J lost 0; bases outside the gene matches: 8. The CDR3 has 16 amino acids. CDR1 is SEHNR and CDR2 is FQNEAQ in the germline V gene (reference sequence). The CDR3 protein is CASSRRDSASGNTIYF. CDR3 sequence (DNA): TGTGCCAGCAGTCGCCGGGACAGCGCCTCTGGAAACACCATATATTTT. Complete variable domain (other parts from reference TRBV7-9 and TRBJ1-3): DTGVSQNPRHKITKRGQNVTFRCDPISEHNRLYWYRQTLGQGPEFLTYFQNEAQLEKSRLLSDRFSAERPKGSFSTLEIQRTEQGDSAMYLCASSRRDSASGNTIYFGEGSWLTVV.

The rearrangement links TRBV30 to TRBJ1-3; TRBD1 is a possible D gene (5 bases). V was trimmed by 1 base and J by 5 bases, leaving 15 bases between them. In germline, CDR1 is GTSNPN, CDR2 SVGIG (reference sequence). The CDR3 is 15 residues long. The CDR3 coding sequence is TGTGCCTGGAGTGGACGGGGGGTCGATAGAAACACCATATATTTT. This gives the protein CAWSGRGVDRNTIYF.

This chain connects TRBV6-1 to TRBJ2-5, with a tentative D call TRBD2 (6 bases). The germline V gene has CDR1 MNHNS and CDR2 SASEGT. There are 14 residues in the CDR3. The V end lost 7 bases, the J end lost 2 bases, and 14 bases lay between the germline ends. The CDR3 protein is CASNAGRRQETQYF. DNA for the CDR3: TGTGCCAGCAACGCGGGAAGGCGGCAAGAGACCCAGTACTTC.

This chain joins TRBV29-1 and TRBJ1-2; 8 positions agree with TRBD1. CDR3 length: 14 residues. CDR1 and CDR2 (germline): SQVTM, ANQGSEA. V gave up 7 bases and J gave up 4 bases; unmatched junction bases: 11. CDR3 in DNA: TGCAGCGGAGAACAGGGGGGAGATGGCTATGGCTACACCTTC. It specifies CSGEQGGDGYGYTF. The variable domain in full, completed from reference TRBV29-1 and TRBJ1-2, reads SAVISQKPSRDICQRGTSLTIQCQVDSQVTMMFWYRQQPGQSLTLIATANQGSEATYESGFVIDKFPISRPNLTFSTLTVSNMSPEDSSIYLCSGEQGGDGYGYTFGSGTRLTVV.

This chain links TRBV30 with TRBJ2-3; 8 nucleotides align to TRBD1. CDR3 size: 15 residues. The trim removed 4 bases at V and 10 bases at J, leaving 16 bases unmatched. Germline CDR1 GTSNPN, CDR2 SVGIG (reference sequence). The chain's CDR3 is CAWTIGQGARGAQYF. Written as DNA, the CDR3 is TGTGCCTGGACCATCGGGCAGGGGGCGCGAGGGGCGCAGTATTTT.

V gene TRBV6-6 combines with J gene TRBJ2-1, with D possibly matching TRBD1 (6 bases). Germline assignment: CDR1 MNHNY and CDR2 SVGAGI (reference sequence). The CDR3 has 11 residues. Between the trimmed V and J ends, which lost 5 bases and 7 bases, there was a span of 6 bases. CDR3 sequence: CASSTGNEQFF. The CDR3 region has the DNA TGTGCCAGCAGTACAGGGAATGAGCAGTTCTTC.

The chain couples TRBV4-1 to TRBJ1-6; maybe TRBD1 (5 bases). The CDR3 extends over 16 amino acids. The germline gives CDR1 MGHRA, CDR2 YSYEKL. Trimming took off 4 bases at V and 6 bases at J, with 16 bases between the two ends. This CDR3 is CASSLTGHPTNSPLHF. The CDR3 DNA follows: TGCGCCAGCAGCCTCACCGGACACCCTACTAATTCACCCCTCCACTTT.

This clone was counted a single time. This chain uses TRBV19 with TRBJ2-7; D gene unclear. Trimming cost V 4 bases and J 4 bases, with 17 bases left between them. The germline V gene encodes CDR1 LNHDA and CDR2 SQIVND (reference sequence). This CDR3 contains 15 residues. The CDR3 DNA sequence: TGTGCCAGTAGTAGTGGTCCGGCGGATAGTTACGAGCAGTACTTC. It yields the protein CASSSGPADSYEQYF. The variable domain in full, completed from reference TRBV19 and TRBJ2-7, reads DGGITQSPKYLFRKEGQNVTLSCEQNLNHDAMYWYRQDPGQGLRLIYYSQIVNDFQKGDIAEGYSVSREKKESFPLTVTSAQKNPTAFYLCASSSGPADSYEQYFGPGTRLTVT.

The rearrangement links TRBV10-3 to TRBJ1-2; D unresolved. This CDR3 is built from 14 residues. The V and J ends lost 7 bases and 0 bases respectively, with 12 bases between them. The germline CDR1 and CDR2 sequences are ENHRY and SYGVKD. CDR3 protein: CAITTDWTNYGYTF. CDR3 nucleotide sequence: TGTGCCATCACTACGGACTGGACTAACTATGGCTACACCTTC.

This chain joins TRBV7-6 and TRBJ2-2, with no clear D. CDR3 length: 15 amino acids. Looked up from germline, CDR1 is SGHVS and CDR2 is FNYEAQ. V was trimmed by 1 base and J by 3 bases, leaving 9 bases between them. CDR3 amino acids: CASSLVIEDTGELFF. In DNA form, the CDR3 reads TGTGCCAGCAGCTTAGTGATAGAAGACACCGGGGAGCTGTTTTTT.

The chain carries TRBV2 and TRBJ2-1; 12 bases agree with TRBD2. V trimming: 6 bases; J trimming: 6 bases; junction bases outside the gene matches: 6. There are 15 residues in the CDR3. Germline V gene sequence: CDR1 SNHLY, CDR2 FYNNEI. DNA for the CDR3: TGTGCCAGCAGACAGGGACTAGCGGGCATCAATGAGCAGTTCTTC. It encodes CASRQGLAGINEQFF.

The V and J genes are TRBV7-2 and TRBJ2-3; no reliable D call. The CDR3 covers 13 residues. Trimming removed 5 bases at V and 4 bases at J, with 10 bases between. CDR1 is SGHTA, CDR2 FQGNSA, per germline. In DNA form, the CDR3 reads TGTGCCAGCAGCGCCGTAGTGGCAGATACGCAGTATTTT. Its translation: CASSAVVADTQYF.

This clone was seen a few times. This chain connects TRBV30 to TRBJ2-6, with D unclear. Trimming shortened V by 2 bases and J by 0 bases, and 5 bases separated the two germline ends. Germline V lookup: CDR1 GTSNPN, CDR2 SVGIG (reference sequence). This CDR3 contains 14 residues. This CDR3 reads CAWSTSSGANVLTF. In nucleotides, the CDR3 is TGTGCCTGGAGTACAAGCTCTGGGGCCAACGTCCTGACTTTC.

V is TRBV5-1 and J is TRBJ1-1, with D possibly being TRBD1 (6 bases). Trimming took 5 bases from V and 3 from J, leaving 20 bases between them. CDR1 is SGHRS, CDR2 YFSETQ, per germline. This CDR3 contains 16 residues. For the CDR3, the DNA is TGCGCCAGCAGGGGTCTTGGGGGCTGGCTGGACACTGAAGCTTTCTTT. Translation: CASRGLGGWLDTEAFF.

The table lists this clone with a few counts. This CDR3 is CAWSGRTGSYEQYF. In DNA, the CDR3 is TGTGCCTGGAGTGGCCGGACAGGGAGCTACGAGCAGTACTTC. This chain joins TRBV30 and TRBJ2-7; 8 nucleotides match TRBD1. The germline gives CDR1 GTSNPN, CDR2 SVGIG (reference sequence). The length of the CDR3 is 14 residues. J was trimmed by 3 bases and V by 1 base; bases with no gene match: 5.

The chain joins TRBV9 to TRBJ2-1, with TRBD2 identical over 15 bases. CDR3 length: 18 amino acids. The junction had 7 bases not matched to a gene; V was cut back by 0 bases and J by 6 bases. Germline-derived CDR1 and CDR2 are SGDLS and YYNGEE. CDR3 nucleotides: TGTGCCAGCAGCGTAGAATTTAGGGGACTAGCGGGAGGCAATGAGCAGTTCTTC. It translates to CASSVEFRGLAGGNEQFF.

The genes are TRBV6-1 and TRBJ2-1; TRBD1 matches 8 bases. J lost 1 base, V lost 6 bases, and 5 bases had no gene match. The CDR3 sequence is 15 residues long. Germline CDR1 MNHNS, CDR2 SASEGT. The CDR3 reads CASSTDRVSYNEQFF. The CDR3 nucleotides are TGTGCCAGCAGCACGGACAGGGTATCCTACAATGAGCAGTTCTTC.

This chain links TRBV4-3 with TRBJ1-1, with D perhaps TRBD1 (5 bases). The CDR3 covers 15 residues. CDR1 is LGHNA and CDR2 is YSLEER in the germline V gene. V was trimmed by 1 base and J by 1 base, leaving 10 bases between them. In DNA, the CDR3 is TGCGCCAGCAGCCAAGTGAGACAGACGAACACTGAAGCTTTCTTT. Its protein is CASSQVRQTNTEAFF.

On this clone itself: An end of the junction differs from the germline gene, which may be a read error. The chain couples TRBV2 to TRBJ2-3; TRBD2 agrees at 10 bases. Germline V gives CDR1 SNHLY, CDR2 FYNNEI. The CDR3 runs to 11 residues. The CDR3 nucleotides read TGTGCCAGCAGTGGCGCTAGCGGGAGTTTATTT. It is translated as CASSGASGSLF. Combining the CDR3 with reference TRBV2 and TRBJ2-3 gives the whole variable domain EPEVTQTPSHQVTQMGQEVILRCVPISNHLYFYWYRQILGQKVEFLVSFYNNEISEKSEIFDDQFSVERPDGSNFTLKIRSTKLEDSAMYFCASSGASGSLFGPGTRLTVL.

The chain carries TRBV5-4 and TRBJ2-5; 10 bases are a match to TRBD2. Losses at the gene ends were 0 bases for V and 2 bases for J; bases not matched to a gene: 4. The CDR3 is 16 residues long. Germline CDR1 and CDR2: SGHNT and YYREEE (reference sequence). The CDR3 loop reads CASSLGLAGGQETQYF. The DNA for the CDR3 is TGTGCCAGCAGCTTGGGTTTAGCGGGAGGACAAGAGACCCAGTACTTC.

The CDR3 DNA reads as TGTGCCAGCAGTGATCTGAGCGGGATCGGTGAGCAGTTCTTC. Protein product: CASSDLSGIGEQFF. The gene calls are TRBV6-4 and TRBJ2-1; 7 bases line up with TRBD2. The V gene end was trimmed by 3 bases and the J gene end by 9 bases; junction bases not matched to a gene: 8. The germline gives CDR1 MRHNA, CDR2 SNTAGT. CDR3 length: 14 amino acids.

V gene TRBV11-2 combines with J gene TRBJ2-7; 7 nucleotides match TRBD2. The CDR3 has 15 residues. Trimming at V came to 5 bases and at J to 2 bases, leaving 9 bases not matched to a gene. The germline V gene has CDR1 SGHAT and CDR2 FQNNGV. Here the CDR3 reads CASSVTPGLPYEQYF. The CDR3 DNA is TGTGCCAGCAGCGTCACCCCGGGACTACCCTACGAGCAGTACTTC.

The chain carries TRBV5-1 and TRBJ2-1, with TRBD1 identical over 10 bases. J lost 5 bases, V lost 4 bases, and 6 bases had no gene match. CDR1 and CDR2 (germline): SGHRS, YFSETQ. The CDR3 runs 15 residues. For the CDR3, the DNA is TGCGCCAGCAGCCTCAGACAGGGGGCTAACAATGAGCAGTTCTTC. Encoded protein: CASSLRQGANNEQFF.

This chain uses TRBV7-9 with TRBJ2-1; 7 nucleotides line up with TRBD1. V gave up 4 bases and J gave up 6 bases; unmatched junction bases: 3. Germline V lookup: CDR1 SEHNR, CDR2 FQNEAQ (reference sequence). The CDR3 has 13 amino acids. CDR3 amino acids: CASSSRQGNEQFF. The CDR3 DNA sequence: TGTGCCAGCAGCTCAAGACAGGGCAATGAGCAGTTCTTC.

The chain joins TRBV6-5 to TRBJ2-5; 7 bases agree with TRBD1. The DNA end is a closer match to TRBJ2-7, so the J assignment may be wrong. Germline V gives CDR1 MNHEY, CDR2 SVGAGI. CDR3 length: 15 residues. The CDR3 coding sequence is TGTGCCAGCAGCTTACAGGGGAAGAGCTCCTACGAGCAGTACTTC. Amino acid sequence: CASSLQGKSSYEQYF.